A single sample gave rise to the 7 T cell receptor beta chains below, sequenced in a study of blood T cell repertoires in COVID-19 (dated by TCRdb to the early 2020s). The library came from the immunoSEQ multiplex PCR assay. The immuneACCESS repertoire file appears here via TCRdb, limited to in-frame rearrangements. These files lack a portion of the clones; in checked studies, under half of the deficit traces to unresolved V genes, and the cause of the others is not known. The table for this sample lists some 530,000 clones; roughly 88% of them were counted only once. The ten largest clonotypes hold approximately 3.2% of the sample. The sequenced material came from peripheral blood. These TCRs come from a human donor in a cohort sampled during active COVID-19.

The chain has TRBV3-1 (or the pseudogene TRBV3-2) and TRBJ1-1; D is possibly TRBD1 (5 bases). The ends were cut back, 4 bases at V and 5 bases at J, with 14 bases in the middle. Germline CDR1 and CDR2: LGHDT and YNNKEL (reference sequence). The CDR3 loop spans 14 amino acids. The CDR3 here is CASSPRQGGTEAFF. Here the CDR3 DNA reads TGTGCCAGCAGCCCGAGGCAGGGAGGAACTGAAGCTTTCTTT.

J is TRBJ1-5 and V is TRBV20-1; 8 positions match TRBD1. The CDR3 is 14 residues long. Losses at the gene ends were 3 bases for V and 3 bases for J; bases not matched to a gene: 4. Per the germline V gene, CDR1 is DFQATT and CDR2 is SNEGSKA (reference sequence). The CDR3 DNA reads TGCAGTGCTAGTACAGGGGGGGACAATCAGCCCCAGCATTTT. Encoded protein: CSASTGGDNQPQHF.

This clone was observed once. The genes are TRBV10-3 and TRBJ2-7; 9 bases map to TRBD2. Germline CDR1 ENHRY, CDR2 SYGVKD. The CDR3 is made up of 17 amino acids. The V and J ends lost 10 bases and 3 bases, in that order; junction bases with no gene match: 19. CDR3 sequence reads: CATQSSVAGDLYYEQYF. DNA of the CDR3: TGTGCCACCCAGTCCTCGGTAGCGGGAGATTTATACTACGAGCAGTACTTC.

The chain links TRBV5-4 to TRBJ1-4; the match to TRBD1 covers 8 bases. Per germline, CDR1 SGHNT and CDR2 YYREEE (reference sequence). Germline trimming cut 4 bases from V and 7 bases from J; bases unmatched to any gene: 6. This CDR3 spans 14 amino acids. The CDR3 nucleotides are TGTGCCAGCAGCGAACAGGGGGGACGTGAAAAACTGTTTTTT. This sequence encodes CASSEQGGREKLFF.

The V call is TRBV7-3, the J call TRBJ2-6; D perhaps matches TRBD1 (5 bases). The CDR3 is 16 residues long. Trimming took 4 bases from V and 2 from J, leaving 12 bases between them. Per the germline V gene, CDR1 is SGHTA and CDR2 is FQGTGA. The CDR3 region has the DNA TGTGCCAGCAGCTCTCAGGGTAATACTGGGGCCAACGTCCTGACTTTC. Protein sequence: CASSSQGNTGANVLTF. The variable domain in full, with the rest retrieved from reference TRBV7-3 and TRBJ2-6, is GAGVSQTPSNKVTEKGKYVELRCDPISGHTALYWYRQSLGQGPEFLIYFQGTGAADDSGLPNDRFFAVRPEGSVSTLKIQRTERGDSAVYLCASSSQGNTGANVLTFGAGSRLTVL.

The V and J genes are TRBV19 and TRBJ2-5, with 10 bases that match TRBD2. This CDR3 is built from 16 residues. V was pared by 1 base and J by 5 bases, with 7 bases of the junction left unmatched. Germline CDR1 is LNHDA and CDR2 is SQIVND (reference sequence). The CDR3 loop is CASSIASGRAAETQYF. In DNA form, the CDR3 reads TGTGCCAGTAGTATAGCGAGCGGGAGGGCCGCGGAGACCCAGTACTTC.

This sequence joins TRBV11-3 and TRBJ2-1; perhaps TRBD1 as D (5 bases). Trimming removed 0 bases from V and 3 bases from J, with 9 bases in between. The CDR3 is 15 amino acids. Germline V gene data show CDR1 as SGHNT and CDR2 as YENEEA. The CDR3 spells CASSLDQGNYNEQFF. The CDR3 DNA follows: TGTGCCAGCAGCTTAGACCAGGGTAACTACAATGAGCAGTTCTTC.